This section outlines one T cell receptor beta chain sequence together with its context. The antigen is undetermined. Time point denoted: week 11, during vaccination. Every vaccine dose comprised 300 ug of mutant IDH1 20-mer peptide plus topical imiquimod. Clones were read by immunoSEQ multiplex PCR, and TCRdb kept only the in-frame ones, dropping some. The sample has around 57,000 clones; 75% to 90% are singletons. Trimming shortened V by 0 bases and J by 3 bases, and 18 bases separated the two germline ends. In germline, CDR1 is MGHRA, CDR2 YSYEKL. This CDR3 has 18 residues. The entry originates in a study of a mutant IDH1 vaccine in newly diagnosed glioma. Across the whole study: Scheduled for weeks 1, 3, 5, 7, 11, 15, 19 and 23, eight vaccinations were given to patients. Study conclusions and caveats: Patients showed vaccine-induced immune responses at a rate of around 93%.

V and J are TRBV4-1 and TRBJ1-3; tentatively, D is TRBD1 (5 bases). The material sequenced was PBMCs, taken from a glioma patient whose treatment included an IDH1 peptide vaccine. The TCR was taken from a man aged 40-49 years with glioma. CDR3 nucleotide sequence: TGCGCCAGCAGCCAAGATGACTCCCTGGGGGTGGATGGAAACACCATATATTTT. It is translated as CASSQDDSLGVDGNTIYF.